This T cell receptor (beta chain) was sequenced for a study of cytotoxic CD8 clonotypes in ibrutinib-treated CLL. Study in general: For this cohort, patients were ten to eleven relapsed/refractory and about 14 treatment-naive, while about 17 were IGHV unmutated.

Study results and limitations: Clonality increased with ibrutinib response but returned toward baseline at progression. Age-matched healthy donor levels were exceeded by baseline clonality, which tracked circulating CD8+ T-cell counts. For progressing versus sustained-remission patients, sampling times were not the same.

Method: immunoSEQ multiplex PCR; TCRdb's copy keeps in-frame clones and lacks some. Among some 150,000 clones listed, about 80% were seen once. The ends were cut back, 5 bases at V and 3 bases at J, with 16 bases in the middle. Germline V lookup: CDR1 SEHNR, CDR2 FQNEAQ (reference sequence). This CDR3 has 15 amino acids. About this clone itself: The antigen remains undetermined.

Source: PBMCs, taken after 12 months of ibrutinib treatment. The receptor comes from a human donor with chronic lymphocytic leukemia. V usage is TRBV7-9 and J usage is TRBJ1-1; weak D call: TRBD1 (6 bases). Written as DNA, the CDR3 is TGTGCCAGCAGCCCCCCAGGACAGTTTTACACTGAAGCTTTCTTT. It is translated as CASSPPGQFYTEAFF.